In its sample, the clone carrying this T cell receptor (beta chain) was seen a few times. The source of the sample is a study of cytomegalovirus exposure and HLA in healthy donors. Although they were nominally healthy when sampled, donors likely had unrecorded immune exposures. Both 60 Vbeta primers and 13 Jbeta primers went into the PCR. Using immunoSEQ multiplex PCR, the repertoire was profiled, and TCRdb retains in-frame clones only, with some absent. Among around 140,000 clones listed, around 80% were seen once. This receptor was obtained from a man between 35 and 55 years old in good health and CMV-seronegative. Sequenced sample: PBMCs.

In DNA form, the CDR3 reads TGTGCCAGCAGCTTAGCCCAGGGGGGTGAAAAACTGTTTTTT. This translates into CASSLAQGGEKLFF. The chain carries TRBV7-9 and TRBJ1-4; 7 nucleotides line up with TRBD1. Germline values: CDR1 SEHNR, CDR2 FQNEAQ (reference sequence). Trimming took 0 bases from V and 7 from J; bases not matched to a gene: 2. CDR3 length equals 14 residues.